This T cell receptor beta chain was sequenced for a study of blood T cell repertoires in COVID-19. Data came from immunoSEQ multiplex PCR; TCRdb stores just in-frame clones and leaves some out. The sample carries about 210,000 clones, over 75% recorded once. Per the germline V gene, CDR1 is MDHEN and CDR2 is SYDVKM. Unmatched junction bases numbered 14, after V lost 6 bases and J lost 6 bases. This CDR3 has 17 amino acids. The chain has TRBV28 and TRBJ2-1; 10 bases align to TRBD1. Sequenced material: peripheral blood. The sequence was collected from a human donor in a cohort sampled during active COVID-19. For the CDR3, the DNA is TGTGCCAGCAGACCGACAGGGGGCATACTGTTATCCAATGAGCAGTTCTTC. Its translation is CASRPTGGILLSNEQFF.